In this sample, the clone carrying this T cell receptor beta chain turned up a few times. Libraries were prepared by immunoSEQ multiplex PCR; TCRdb keeps only in-frame clonotypes and omits some of them. Of 150,000 to 200,000 clones in the sample, about 88% were seen once. This entry is derived from a study of blood T cell repertoires in COVID-19. With 3 bases clipped from V and 6 bases from J, the junction kept 5 bases outside the gene matches. This CDR3 region has 14 residues. The germline V gene encodes CDR1 SGHTA and CDR2 FQGNSA. The chain uses TRBV7-2 and TRBJ1-5, with 7 bases identical to TRBD1. The source is a woman in her late teens or twenties who had recovered from COVID-19. Input material: PBMCs or T cells enriched from blood (not recorded which). CDR3 coding DNA: TGTGCCAGCAGCTTGATACAGGGGTCTCAGCCCCAGCATTTT. Translating gives CASSLIQGSQPQHF.